These 4 T cell receptor beta chains were all obtained from the same sample, sequenced in a study of T cell responses to AZD1222 COVID-19 vaccine. Sequenced by immunoSEQ multiplex PCR; TCRdb stores in-frame clones only, minus some. The top ten hold 6.5% to 7% of the sample, which has about 170,000 clones, 80% to 90% seen once. The input for sequencing was peripheral blood, taken on day 0 of AZD1222 vaccination. The receptors derive from an adult in good health.

J is TRBJ2-1 and V is TRBV6-5, with D uncertain. The CDR3 is 15 amino acids. Germline V CDR1 and CDR2: MNHEY, SVGAGI. V was shortened by 4 bases and J by 0 bases, with 10 bases between the two germline ends. CDR3 loop: CASSSGSSSYNEQFF. Here the CDR3 DNA reads TGTGCCAGCAGTTCAGGTTCCAGCTCCTACAATGAGCAGTTCTTC.

The chain recombines TRBV6-5 with TRBJ1-2, with 7 bases matching TRBD1. V lost 9 bases, J lost 8 bases, and 9 bases stayed unmatched. This CDR3 has 12 residues. Germline V gene sequence: CDR1 MNHEY, CDR2 SVGAGI. CDR3 in amino acids: CASKTTGKGYTF. CDR3 DNA sequence: TGTGCCAGTAAGACGACAGGGAAAGGCTACACCTTC.

The chain is built from TRBV7-8 and TRBJ1-1; D uncertain. The CDR3 is 15 amino acids. V dropped 1 base and J dropped 0 bases, with 9 bases sitting between them. Germline CDR1 is SGHVS and CDR2 is FQNEAQ. CDR3 protein: CASSLVPGMNTEAFF. DNA for the CDR3: TGTGCCAGCAGCTTAGTTCCGGGGATGAACACTGAAGCTTTCTTT.

The rearrangement joins TRBV10-3 to TRBJ1-4; D remains ambiguous. CDR1 is ENHRY, CDR2 SYGVKD, per germline. The CDR3 spans 16 residues. Trimming cost V 3 bases and J 2 bases, with 13 bases left between them. The CDR3 protein is CAISDYKGGTNEKLFF. CDR3 bases: TGTGCCATCAGTGACTATAAGGGAGGGACTAATGAAAAACTGTTTTTT.